This entry lists 6 T cell receptor beta chains sequenced from one sample in a study of T cell responses to AZD1222 COVID-19 vaccine. Measured with immunoSEQ multiplex PCR; TCRdb has only the in-frame clones, and not every one. The top ten clones hold about 1.6% of a sample with under 150,000 clones, approximately 83% of them seen once. Sequencing was performed on peripheral blood, taken on day 0 of AZD1222 vaccination. The receptors stem from an adult in good health.

There are a few counts of this clone. The V and J genes are TRBV7-2 and TRBJ2-3; tentatively, D is TRBD2 (6 bases). Germline CDR1 is SGHTA and CDR2 is FQGNSA. This CDR3 has 13 amino acids. V lost 5 bases, J lost 6 bases, and 12 bases lay in between. The CDR3 nucleotides read TGTGCCAGCAGCGGCGCGCTAGCGGATACGCAGTATTTT. This translates into CASSGALADTQYF.

This chain joins TRBV5-5 and TRBJ2-7; D is unclear. Per the germline V gene, CDR1 is SGHKS and CDR2 is YYEKEE (reference sequence). The CDR3 loop spans 12 amino acids. Trimming cost V 0 bases and J 7 bases, with 8 bases left between them. The CDR3: CASSLVLREQYF. The CDR3 DNA follows: TGTGCCAGCAGCTTGGTTCTAAGGGAGCAGTACTTC.

This clone was seen more than once but under ten times. This chain connects TRBV30 to TRBJ1-5; D is perhaps TRBD1 (5 bases). The CDR3 has 17 amino acids. V lost 1 base and J lost 2, with 18 bases in between. Germline V lookup: CDR1 GTSNPN, CDR2 SVGIG (reference sequence). The CDR3 region is CAWSAPGTLGGNQPQHF. As DNA, the CDR3 is TGTGCCTGGAGTGCCCCCGGGACCCTCGGGGGCAATCAGCCCCAGCATTTT.

This clone was picked up one time. The chain carries TRBV3-1 (or the pseudogene TRBV3-2) and TRBJ2-7; tentatively, D is TRBD2 (7 bases). Per germline, CDR1 LGHDT and CDR2 YNNKEL (reference sequence). With 4 bases removed from V and 0 bases from J, the gap between germline ends came to 13 bases. CDR3 length: 15 amino acids. This CDR3 reads CASSREGGSSYEQYF. The DNA of the CDR3 is TGTGCCAGCAGCCGGGAGGGGGGGAGCTCCTACGAGCAGTACTTC.

V gene TRBV6-2 or TRBV6-3 combines with J gene TRBJ1-1; D gene uncertain. The V gene lost 4 bases and the J gene lost 0 bases, with 15 bases spanning the gap. This CDR3 has 16 amino acids. Per the germline V gene, CDR1 is MNHEY and CDR2 is SVGEGT. The CDR3 spells CASSSAGPRMNTEAFF. In DNA, the CDR3 is TGTGCCAGCAGTTCCGCCGGGCCCCGAATGAACACTGAAGCTTTCTTT.

J is TRBJ1-2 and V is TRBV23-1, with D possibly TRBD1 on 5 matching bases. TRBV23-1 counts as an open reading frame of uncertain function. The CDR3 extends over 14 amino acids. V lost 0 bases and J 1 base, leaving 6 bases between the germline ends. The CDR3 DNA sequence: TGCGCCAGCAGTCAATCGGGGCTTAACTATGGCTACACCTTC. Encoded protein: CASSQSGLNYGYTF.